What follows are 18 T cell receptor beta chains derived from one specimen sequenced in a study of cytomegalovirus exposure and HLA in healthy donors. Both 60 Vbeta primers and 13 Jbeta primers went into the PCR. Assay: immunoSEQ multiplex PCR; the TCRdb copy retains only in-frame clones and omits some. Counted here are around 200,000 clones, 82% occurring once; the ten biggest clones make up nearly 6%. The sample consisted of PBMCs. The receptor set was obtained from a man aged 35 to 55 in good health and CMV-seropositive.

The gene calls are TRBV11-3 and TRBJ1-2; 8 nucleotides match TRBD1. The CDR3 has 13 residues. Germline V CDR1 and CDR2: SGHNT, YENEEA. Germline trimming cut 3 bases from V and 6 bases from J; bases unmatched to any gene: 3. The CDR3 DNA follows: TGTGCCAGCAGCTTCCCACAGGGGGATGGCTACACCTTC. Its protein product is CASSFPQGDGYTF. Looking up the rest from reference TRBV11-3 and TRBJ1-2 gives the full variable domain: EAGVVQSPRYKIIEKKQPVAFWCNPISGHNTLYWYLQNLGQGPELLIRYENEEAVDDSQLPKDRFSAERLKGVDSTLKIQPAELGDSAVYLCASSFPQGDGYTFGSGTRLTVV.

The chain links TRBV5-4 to TRBJ2-2; a weak D match, TRBD2 (5 bases). CDR3 length: 13 amino acids. Per the germline V gene, CDR1 is SGHNT and CDR2 is YYREEE (reference sequence). V was trimmed by 0 bases and J by 6 bases, leaving 6 bases between them. DNA for the CDR3: TGTGCCAGCAGCTTGGGCGGGTCCGGGGAGCTGTTTTTT. It specifies CASSLGGSGELFF.

This chain joins TRBV6-5 and TRBJ2-2; 7 bases are shared with TRBD1. The CDR3 length is 12 residues. Germline V gives CDR1 MNHEY, CDR2 SVGAGI. V lost 6 bases and J lost 10; bases outside the gene matches: 5. CDR3 in amino acids: CASRYRGKELFF. In DNA form, the CDR3 reads TGTGCCAGCAGGTACAGGGGAAAGGAGCTGTTTTTT.

The sample holds one count of this clone. The chain recombines TRBV9 with TRBJ1-2; D perhaps matches TRBD1 (6 bases). Trimming stripped 0 bases from V and 0 bases from J, with 18 bases between. The CDR3 has 18 residues. Germline V gene lookup returns CDR1 SGDLS and CDR2 YYNGEE. In nucleotides, the CDR3 is TGTGCCAGCAGCGTAGCCTCCATGCCACAGGGACCTAACTATGGCTACACCTTC. Protein sequence: CASSVASMPQGPNYGYTF. Looking up the rest from reference TRBV9 and TRBJ1-2 gives the full variable domain: DSGVTQTPKHLITATGQRVTLRCSPRSGDLSVYWYQQSLDQGLQFLIQYYNGEERAKGNILERFSAQQFPDLHSELNLSSLELGDSALYFCASSVASMPQGPNYGYTFGSGTRLTVV.

Only a few counts were recorded for this clone. For the CDR3, the DNA is TGTGCCAGTAGTATTTCGGGAGGGCGCCACGAGCAGTACTTC. Translation gives CASSISGGRHEQYF. The chain recombines TRBV19 with TRBJ2-7; 8 bases are a match to TRBD2. Germline-derived CDR1 and CDR2 are LNHDA and SQIVND (reference sequence). J was trimmed by 5 bases and V by 3 bases; bases with no gene match: 6. The CDR3 loop spans 14 amino acids. Full variable domain (remainder filled in from reference TRBV19 and TRBJ2-7): DGGITQSPKYLFRKEGQNVTLSCEQNLNHDAMYWYRQDPGQGLRLIYYSQIVNDFQKGDIAEGYSVSREKKESFPLTVTSAQKNPTAFYLCASSISGGRHEQYFGPGTRLTVT.

The rearrangement uses TRBV6-5 and TRBJ2-7, with a tentative D call TRBD2 (5 bases). This CDR3 region has 14 residues. V dropped 2 bases and J dropped 0 bases, with 8 bases sitting between them. Germline V lookup: CDR1 MNHEY, CDR2 SVGAGI. The CDR3: CASSYEGSSYEQYF. The DNA of the CDR3 is TGTGCCAGCAGTTACGAGGGCAGCTCCTACGAGCAGTACTTC.

The chain uses TRBV5-1 and TRBJ2-7; no definite D call. This CDR3 has 13 amino acids. Per the germline V gene, CDR1 is SGHRS and CDR2 is YFSETQ. V was shortened by 4 bases and J by 0 bases, with 8 bases between the two germline ends. CDR3 DNA: TGCGCCAGCAGCGCTAGTGGCTCCTACGAGCAGTACTTC. This encodes CASSASGSYEQYF.

This sequence joins TRBV4-2 and TRBJ2-3; D unresolved. V was cut by 1 base and J by 6 bases, with 8 bases left in between. Germline CDR1 LGHNA, CDR2 YNFKEQ. CDR3 length: 13 amino acids. CDR3 loop: CASSQGIVDTQYF. As DNA, the CDR3 is TGTGCCAGCAGCCAAGGCATAGTTGATACGCAGTATTTT.

This chain joins TRBV7-2 and TRBJ1-2, with TRBD1 matching over 9 bases. The length of the CDR3 is 14 residues. The V gene end was trimmed by 6 bases and the J gene end by 6 bases; junction bases not matched to a gene: 8. CDR1 is SGHTA, CDR2 FQGNSA, per germline. The CDR3 loop is CASSLDRGGDGYTF. The CDR3 DNA sequence: TGTGCCAGCAGTTTGGACAGGGGAGGGGATGGCTACACCTTC. Filled out from reference TRBV7-2 and TRBJ1-2, the complete variable domain reads GAGVSQSPSNKVTEKGKDVELRCDPISGHTALYWYRQSLGQGLEFLIYFQGNSAPDKSGLPSDRFSAERTGGSVSTLTIQRTQQEDSAVYLCASSLDRGGDGYTFGSGTRLTVV.

The chain combines TRBV19 with TRBJ2-1; the D gene is possibly TRBD2 (6 bases). Germline V lookup: CDR1 LNHDA, CDR2 SQIVND (reference sequence). CDR3 length equals 13 residues. V lost 10 bases to trimming and J lost 4 bases, with 14 bases between them. CDR3 residues: CATGEGSYNEQFF. The CDR3 nucleotides read TGTGCCACGGGAGAGGGCTCTTACAATGAGCAGTTCTTC.

The V gene is TRBV18, the J gene TRBJ2-5, with a weak D call TRBD1 (6 bases). The CDR3 extends over 13 amino acids. V was pared by 3 bases and J by 2 bases, with 7 bases between. From germline, CDR1 is KGHSH and CDR2 LQKENI. Written as DNA, the CDR3 is TGTGCCAGCTCACCGGGGGCACAAGAGACCCAGTACTTC. Translated, it gives CASSPGAQETQYF.

The CDR3 DNA is TGTGCCAGCAGCCTCGACAGGGGGGGCTATGGCTACACCTTC. Residues: CASSLDRGGYGYTF. V gene TRBV7-8 combines with J gene TRBJ1-2; 9 bases match TRBD1. CDR3 length equals 14 residues. Germline V gene lookup returns CDR1 SGHVS and CDR2 FQNEAQ. The V and J ends lost 5 bases and 4 bases, in that order; junction bases with no gene match: 5. The full variable domain, with the rest looked up from reference TRBV7-8 and TRBJ1-2, is GAGVSQSPRYKVAKRGQDVALRCDPISGHVSLFWYQQALGQGPEFLTYFQNEAQLDKSGLPSDRFFAERPEGSVSTLKIQRTQQEDSAVYLCASSLDRGGYGYTFGSGTRLTVV.

J is TRBJ1-2 and V is TRBV5-1; D is unresolved. V was pared by 7 bases and J by 0 bases, with 13 bases between. The CDR3 spans 14 residues. The germline CDR1 and CDR2 sequences are SGHRS and YFSETQ. The CDR3 region is CASHEQHANYGYTF. CDR3 nucleotide sequence: TGCGCCAGCCATGAACAGCATGCTAACTATGGCTACACCTTC.

The chain employs TRBV27 and TRBJ2-1; D is ambiguous. V lost 4 bases and J 8 bases, leaving 9 bases between the germline ends. The CDR3 is 12 amino acids. Germline V lookup: CDR1 MNHEY, CDR2 SMNVEV (reference sequence). The CDR3 loop is CASSSGRHEQFF. The CDR3 DNA reads as TGTGCCAGCAGTTCAGGCCGCCATGAGCAGTTCTTC.

J is TRBJ1-1 and V is TRBV19; D remains unclear. V gave up 5 bases and J gave up 4 bases, with 11 bases separating them. Germline-derived CDR1 and CDR2 are LNHDA and SQIVND (reference sequence). The CDR3 consists of 13 residues. The CDR3 spells CASSGVGSTEAFF. The CDR3 DNA reads as TGTGCCAGTAGTGGGGTGGGGAGCACTGAAGCTTTCTTT.

This clone has only a few counts. The J gene is TRBJ2-7, the V gene TRBV30; 8 bases are shared with TRBD1. The CDR3 has 12 amino acids. Germline V gives CDR1 GTSNPN, CDR2 SVGIG (reference sequence). V was clipped by 5 bases and J by 7 bases; unmatched bases: 7. The CDR3 here is CAWSDRAGEQYF. The CDR3 region has the DNA TGTGCCTGGTCGGACAGGGCGGGGGAGCAGTACTTC.

The J gene is TRBJ2-3, the V gene TRBV30, with 8 bases fitting TRBD2. The CDR3 loop spans 15 amino acids. J gave up 5 bases and V 3 bases, and 10 bases lay outside the gene matches. CDR1 GTSNPN and CDR2 SVGIG come from the germline V gene (reference sequence). In nucleotides, the CDR3 is TGTGCCTGGAGCAGTAGCGGGGAGCTGGTAGATACGCAGTATTTT. Translated, it gives CAWSSSGELVDTQYF.

The sample holds a few counts of this clone. The chain employs TRBV7-6 and TRBJ1-5, with 7 bases lining up with TRBD1. After removal of 5 bases from V and 4 bases from J, the junction contained 8 bases not matched to a gene. The CDR3 covers 15 residues. The germline V gene encodes CDR1 SGHVS and CDR2 FNYEAQ. As DNA, the CDR3 is TGTGCCAGCAGCACGGAGCCGGGACAGAATCAGCCCCAGCATTTT. It codes for CASSTEPGQNQPQHF. The full variable domain, with the rest looked up from reference TRBV7-6 and TRBJ1-5, is GAGVSQSPRYKVTKRGQDVALRCDPISGHVSLYWYRQALGQGPEFLTYFNYEAQQDKSGLPNDRFSAERPEGSISTLTIQRTEQRDSAMYRCASSTEPGQNQPQHFGDGTRLSIL.